This T cell receptor beta chain was profiled in a study of cytomegalovirus exposure and HLA in healthy donors (dated by TCRdb to about 2017). Background for the entire study: An earlier analysis of under 600 of the donors reported approximately 300 Gb of sequence data and some 120 million unique TCR beta sequences from 190 million or so T cells. About 280 gigabases of sequencing data and around 80 million unique TCR sequences made up an early release that covered over 550 HLA-typed donors. The genetic ancestry cluster associated with self-reported Caucasian donors included 81% of the roughly 380 genotyped donors. The aim of the study was to test whether cataloging public T cell receptors could identify signatures of past pathogen exposure. The study profiled the T cell repertoires of 550 to 700 subjects by immunosequencing and related them to cytomegalovirus serostatus. Along with the roughly 710-subject first cohort, a separate validation cohort of 120 different subjects was used. To predict cytomegalovirus infection status, the study brought together high-throughput TCR immunosequencing, statistical association of individual TCRs with disease status, and machine learning. A later analysis re-analyzed previously published TCR beta repertoires from 550 to 700 donors and added high-resolution HLA genotyping to study TCR occurrence patterns. In the later analysis, no new phenotypic data were used to find candidate immune exposures; instead, reliance was placed on TCR beta sequences and their occurrence across donors. In an earlier analysis of a few hundred of the donors, high-throughput TCR beta sequencing was used to judge whether each TCR beta V gene segment behaved as functional or pseudogenic. Donor age, sex, ethnicity and CMV serostatus were compiled alongside the repertoire data. A later genetic analysis used genome-wide SNP genotypes for about three fifths of the 666 donors, treating that subset as a discovery cohort. Every repertoire in the discovery cohort had been generated on one and the same sequencing platform. Class I and class II HLA loci were covered by the typing at four-digit resolution. Typing coverage varied by locus: roughly 629-640 donors for A, B, C, DRB1 and DQB1; some 520 for DQA1; 600 to 610 for DPA1; roughly 470 for DPB1. Several DR-DQ haplotypes were handled as single units for association and clustering because linkage in the cohort was strong. Across approximately 400 genotyped donors of the cohort, an average of roughly 250,000 unique TCR beta nucleotide sequences per donor were sequenced, and approximately 17% of those sequences were non-productive. Study-wide conclusions, independent of this receptor: Three of the identified cytomegalovirus-associated TCR beta chains were confirmed in vitro to be specific for cytomegalovirus antigens. Because counts were too low, 15 or so rarely observed V segments, including chromosome 9 orphons, were excluded from the earlier analysis of 500 to 700 of the donors. HLA typing was unavailable for some donors at each locus, so association tests used only the typed subset. Most TCR sequences were observed very rarely across donors, whereas some public TCRs were present in many individuals. An association between a missense DCLRE1C variant and V-gene and J-gene trimming of TCR beta chains was found in a later genetic analysis and replicated in an independent cohort. Only TCR beta chains were sequenced in this cohort, and the absence of alpha or paired-chain data limited detectable features. The study listed 164 TCR beta chains as associated with cytomegalovirus. In a later analysis, most CMV-associated TCR beta chains were found to appear HLA-restricted, with HLA associations seemingly driven largely by CMV exposure. A further reported finding was that TCR beta sequences accurately predicted the HLA-A and HLA-B alleles for most subjects in the first cohort. The sequencing pipeline was judged likely to have produced a cluster of highly shared sequence variants as a technical artifact. The presence/absence analyses assumed that sequencing depth was roughly uniform across donors, and that assumption may not be true. In a later analysis, several top co-occurrence clusters were reported to appear linked to parvovirus B19, influenza, CMV and Epstein-Barr virus. CMV serostatus was the only immune exposure information available for the cohort. The authors suggested that the approach could potentially be extended to other disease states and immunological phenotypes. An earlier analysis of 450 to 750 of the donors showed that most TCR beta V segments appeared in productive rearrangements either about 87% or about 30% of the time, which broadly matched IMGT annotations. Correlated functional status among segregating V segments might reflect linkage disequilibrium, but an unknown experimental factor could not be ruled out. When HLA alleles, especially DR and DQ, strongly co-occurred, attributing TCR associations to individual alleles was difficult. In a later analysis, HLA-associated TCR beta chains were found to be more clonally expanded and to have lower generation probabilities than equally common non-associated chains. In both the original and validation cohorts, the classifier was reported to diagnose cytomegalovirus status with high specificity and sensitivity. In a later analysis, some 17,000 TCR beta sequences were associated with specific HLA alleles at a false discovery rate of 0.05. Compared with the approximately 720-donor mean, donors in an Asian-associated ancestry cluster had fewer N-insertions in productive TCRs, according to a later genetic analysis. In a later analysis, TCR association rates were found to vary across HLA loci, with the most associated TCRs seen for DRB1 alleles and the fewest for HLA-C alleles.

The cohort was made up of about 610 healthy bone marrow donors. At the time of sampling, all cohort members were nominally healthy, though unrecorded immune exposures were likely present. The donor was CMV seropositive and belonged to the group of around 300 seropositive cohort members. A peripheral blood sample was collected from each donor, and TCR beta sequencing was performed on peripheral blood mononuclear cells. Genomic DNA extraction from the blood cell samples was performed with the Qiagen DNeasy Blood Extraction Kit. The library relied on the immunoSEQ multiplex PCR assay. The multiplex PCR relied on a mix of 60 forward primers for TCR Vbeta segments and 13 reverse primers for TCR Jbeta segments. A multiplex PCR assay on genomic DNA amplified the CDR3 region of rearranged TCR beta genes. The amplified TCR beta libraries were sequenced on the Illumina HiSeq System as 87-base-pair reads. The original methods were these. In a later analysis, tens of millions of unique TCR beta chains were counted across the roughly 670 repertoires, and roughly 10 million of these chains were shared by at least two donors. Raw reads were error-corrected and collapsed into unique sequences with a nearest-neighbor algorithm that merged closely related sequences to remove PCR and sequencing errors. V, D and J gene segments were assigned by aligning CDR3 sequences to IMGT reference sequences. Each retained sequence needed at least a six-nucleotide match to both a V gene segment and a J gene segment. A rearrangement was called productive if the CDR3 had no stop codons and remained in frame with V and J, and every other rearrangement was called non-productive. CDR3 was defined according to IMGT convention as the region running from the second conserved V-encoded cysteine to the conserved J-encoded phenylalanine. The earlier analysis of about 500 of the donors excluded sequences that lacked an unambiguous match to a single V gene segment. An earlier analysis of 450 to 650 of the donors called V segments functional above 56.7% productive rearrangements and segregating when the between-donor standard deviation exceeded 5%. To diagnose cytomegalovirus status from the catalog of TCR beta chain sequences, a statistical classification framework was built. A later analysis assigned V and J genes by comparing TCR nucleotide sequences with IMGT/GENE-DB human TR gene sequences. In a later analysis, CDR3 sequences and most-parsimonious VDJ recombination scenarios were assigned using the TCRdist pipeline. In a later analysis, each TCR beta chain was defined by its CDR3 amino acid sequence together with its V-gene family, and reads lacking a unique V-gene family were excluded. As a way to deal with suspected cross-contamination and a sequencing artifact, a later analysis dropped 450 to 600 nucleotide sequences that were highly shared and had low generation probability. For each public chain, a later analysis derived a clonal expansion index from normalized ranks of inferred template counts within each repertoire. In a later analysis, generation probabilities were computed using a VDJ recombination model fitted to out-of-frame rearrangements, and the results were checked against IGoR. In a later analysis, TCR-TCR, TCR-HLA and TCR-CMV co-occurrence was scored with hypergeometric tests, and a repertoire-size bias correction was applied to TCR pairs. In a later analysis, false discovery rates were estimated by permuting HLA or CMV assignments 20 times. In a later analysis, co-occurring TCRs were grouped with DBSCAN, and TCRdist sequence similarity was added when clustering was performed within HLA-allele-positive subsets. Repertoires with fewer than 30,000 or more than 120,000 public chains, plus five repertoires with anomalous nucleotide sharing, were excluded from co-occurrence clustering. TCRdb mirrors the immuneACCESS table, restricted to in-frame sequences. Some clones are absent from its copies; in checked studies, under half trace to an unresolved V gene, and the reason for the others is unknown. Clonal size and the V and J genes are those of that table, whereas D and trimming came from the DNA. The sample's table covers about 72,000 clones. Roughly 13% of the sample belongs to the ten largest clones.

Regarding this clone: Which antigen it targets is not known.

Sequencing was done on a sample of PBMCs. The TCR sequence derives from a man aged 45-60 years in good health and CMV-seropositive.

The CDR3 protein: CASSFSSGGTDTQYF. The DNA sequence is given as TGTGCCAGCAGCTTTTCTAGCGGGGGGACAGATACGCAGTATTTT. The chain joins TRBV7-9 to TRBJ2-3, and 11 junctional nucleotides match TRBD2. CDR1 and CDR2 are read off the germline V gene (reference sequence) as SEHNR and FQNEAQ. From the cysteine through the phenylalanine, the CDR3 covers 15 amino acids. CDR3 DNA only is kept here, 45 bases in frame from base 1. The germline V and J ends show losses of 3 bases and 3 bases respectively, and no gene match explains 2 bases of the junction.